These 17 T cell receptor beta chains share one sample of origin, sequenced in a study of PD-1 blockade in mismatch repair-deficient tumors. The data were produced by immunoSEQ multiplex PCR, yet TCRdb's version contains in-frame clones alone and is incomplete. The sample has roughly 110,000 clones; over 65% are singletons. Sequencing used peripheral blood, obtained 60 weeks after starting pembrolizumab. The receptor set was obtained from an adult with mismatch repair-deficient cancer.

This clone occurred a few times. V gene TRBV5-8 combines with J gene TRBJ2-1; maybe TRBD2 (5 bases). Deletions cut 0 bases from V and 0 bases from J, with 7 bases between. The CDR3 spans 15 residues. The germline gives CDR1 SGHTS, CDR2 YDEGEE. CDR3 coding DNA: TGTGCCAGCAGCTTGGGGCTAGCCTCCTACAATGAGCAGTTCTTC. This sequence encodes CASSLGLASYNEQFF.

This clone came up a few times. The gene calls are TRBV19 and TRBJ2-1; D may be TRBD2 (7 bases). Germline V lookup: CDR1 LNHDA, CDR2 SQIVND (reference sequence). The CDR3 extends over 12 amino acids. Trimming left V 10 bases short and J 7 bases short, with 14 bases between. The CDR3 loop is CATSRGGNEQFF. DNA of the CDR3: TGTGCCACCTCGAGGGGGGGGAATGAGCAGTTCTTC.

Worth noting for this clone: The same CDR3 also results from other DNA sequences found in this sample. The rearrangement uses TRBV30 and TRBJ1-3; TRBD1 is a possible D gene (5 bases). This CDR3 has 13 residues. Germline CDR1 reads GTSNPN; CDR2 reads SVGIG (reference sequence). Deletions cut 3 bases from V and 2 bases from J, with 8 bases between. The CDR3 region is CAWSQGAGNTIYF. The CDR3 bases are TGTGCCTGGAGCCAGGGAGCTGGAAACACCATATATTTT.

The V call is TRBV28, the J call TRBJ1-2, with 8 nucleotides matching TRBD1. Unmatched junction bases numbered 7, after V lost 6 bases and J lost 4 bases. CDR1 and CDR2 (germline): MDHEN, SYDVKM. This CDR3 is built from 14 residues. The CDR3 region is CASSPGQALYGYTF. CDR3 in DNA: TGTGCCAGCAGCCCGGGACAGGCACTCTATGGCTACACCTTC.

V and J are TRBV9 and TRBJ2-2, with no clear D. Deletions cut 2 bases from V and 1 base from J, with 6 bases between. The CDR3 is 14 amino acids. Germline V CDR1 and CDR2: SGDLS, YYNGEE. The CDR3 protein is CASSVELNTGELFF. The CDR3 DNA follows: TGTGCCAGCAGCGTCGAGCTGAACACCGGGGAGCTGTTTTTT.

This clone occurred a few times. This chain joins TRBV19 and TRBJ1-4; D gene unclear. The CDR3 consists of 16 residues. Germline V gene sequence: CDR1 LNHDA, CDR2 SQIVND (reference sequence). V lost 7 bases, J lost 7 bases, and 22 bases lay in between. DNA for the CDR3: TGTGCCAGTACCCCAAGAGGACGGGGAGGCGGTGAAAAACTGTTTTTT. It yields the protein CASTPRGRGGGEKLFF. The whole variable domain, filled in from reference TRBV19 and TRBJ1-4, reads DGGITQSPKYLFRKEGQNVTLSCEQNLNHDAMYWYRQDPGQGLRLIYYSQIVNDFQKGDIAEGYSVSREKKESFPLTVTSAQKNPTAFYLCASTPRGRGGGEKLFFGSGTQLSVL.

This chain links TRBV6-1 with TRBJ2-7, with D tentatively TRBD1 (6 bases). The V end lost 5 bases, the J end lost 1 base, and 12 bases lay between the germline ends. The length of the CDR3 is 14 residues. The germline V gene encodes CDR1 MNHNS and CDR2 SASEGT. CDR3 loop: CASSLQGASYEQYF. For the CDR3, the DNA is TGTGCCAGCAGTTTACAGGGTGCGTCCTACGAGCAGTACTTC.

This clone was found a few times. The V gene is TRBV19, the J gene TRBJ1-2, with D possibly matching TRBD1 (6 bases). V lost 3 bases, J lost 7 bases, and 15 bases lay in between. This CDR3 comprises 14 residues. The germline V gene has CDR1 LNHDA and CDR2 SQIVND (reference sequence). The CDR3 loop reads CASSILGALSGYTF. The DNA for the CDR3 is TGTGCCAGTAGTATCCTGGGGGCATTGAGTGGCTACACCTTC.

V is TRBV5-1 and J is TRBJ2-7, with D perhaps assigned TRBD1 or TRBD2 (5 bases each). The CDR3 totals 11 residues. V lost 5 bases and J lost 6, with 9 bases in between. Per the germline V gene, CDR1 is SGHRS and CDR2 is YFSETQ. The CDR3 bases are TGCGCCAGCAGGGGGGAGAGCGAGCAGTACTTC. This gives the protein CASRGESEQYF.

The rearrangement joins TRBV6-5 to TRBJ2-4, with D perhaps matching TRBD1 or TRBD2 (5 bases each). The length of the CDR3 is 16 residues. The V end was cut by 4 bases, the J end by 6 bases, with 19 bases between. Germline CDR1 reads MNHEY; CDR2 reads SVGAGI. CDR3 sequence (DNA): TGTGCCAGCAGTTCCTCTGGGACCCGGGCGGTAAACATTCAGTACTTC. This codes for CASSSSGTRAVNIQYF.

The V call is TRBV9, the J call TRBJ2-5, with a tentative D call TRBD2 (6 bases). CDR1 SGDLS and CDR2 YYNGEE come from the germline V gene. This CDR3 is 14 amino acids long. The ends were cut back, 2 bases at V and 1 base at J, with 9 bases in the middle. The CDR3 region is CASSVSGLQETQYF. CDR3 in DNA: TGTGCCAGCAGCGTTAGCGGCCTCCAAGAGACCCAGTACTTC.

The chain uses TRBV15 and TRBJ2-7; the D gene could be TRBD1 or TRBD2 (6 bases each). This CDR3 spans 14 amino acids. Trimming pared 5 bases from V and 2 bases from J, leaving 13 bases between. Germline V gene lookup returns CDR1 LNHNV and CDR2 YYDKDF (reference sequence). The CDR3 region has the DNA TGTGCCACCAGCGAGATCCGGGGGCCCTACGAGCAGTACTTC. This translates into CATSEIRGPYEQYF.

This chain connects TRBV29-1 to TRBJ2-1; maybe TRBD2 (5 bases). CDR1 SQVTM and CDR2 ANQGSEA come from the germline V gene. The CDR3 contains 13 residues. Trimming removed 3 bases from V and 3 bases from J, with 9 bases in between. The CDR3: CSVEGDIYNEQFF. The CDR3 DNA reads TGCAGCGTTGAGGGAGATATCTACAATGAGCAGTTCTTC.

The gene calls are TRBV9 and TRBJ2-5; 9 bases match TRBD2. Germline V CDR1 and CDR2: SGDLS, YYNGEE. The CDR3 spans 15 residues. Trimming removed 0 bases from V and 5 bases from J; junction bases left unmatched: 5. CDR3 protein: CASSVGAGGGETQYF. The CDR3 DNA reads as TGTGCCAGCAGCGTAGGGGCGGGAGGGGGTGAGACCCAGTACTTC.

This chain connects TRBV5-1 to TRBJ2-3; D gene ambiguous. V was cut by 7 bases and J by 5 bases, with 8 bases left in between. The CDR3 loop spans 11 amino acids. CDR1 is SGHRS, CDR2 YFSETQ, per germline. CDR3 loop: CASVTGDTQYF. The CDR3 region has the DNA TGCGCCAGCGTCACGGGAGATACGCAGTATTTT.

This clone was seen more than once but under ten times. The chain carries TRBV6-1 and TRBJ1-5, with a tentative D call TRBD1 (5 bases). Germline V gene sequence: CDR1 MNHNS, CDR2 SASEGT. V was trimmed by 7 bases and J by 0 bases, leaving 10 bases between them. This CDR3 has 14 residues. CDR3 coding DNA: TGTGCCAGCACGGGGCCAAATAGCAATCAGCCCCAGCATTTT. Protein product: CASTGPNSNQPQHF.

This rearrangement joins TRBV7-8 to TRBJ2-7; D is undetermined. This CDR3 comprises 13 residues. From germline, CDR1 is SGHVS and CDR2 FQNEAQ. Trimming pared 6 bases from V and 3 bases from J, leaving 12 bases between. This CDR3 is CASSFTGFYEQYF. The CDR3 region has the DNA TGTGCCAGCAGTTTTACCGGGTTCTACGAGCAGTACTTC. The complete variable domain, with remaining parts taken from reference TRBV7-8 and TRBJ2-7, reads GAGVSQSPRYKVAKRGQDVALRCDPISGHVSLFWYQQALGQGPEFLTYFQNEAQLDKSGLPSDRFFAERPEGSVSTLKIQRTQQEDSAVYLCASSFTGFYEQYFGPGTRLTVT.